This T cell receptor beta chain was sequenced in a study of blood T cell repertoires in COVID-19. The CDR3 runs to 15 residues. The V and J ends lost 8 bases and 5 bases, in that order; junction bases with no gene match: 12. The germline CDR1 and CDR2 sequences are SNHLY and FYNNEI. Sequenced by immunoSEQ multiplex PCR; TCRdb stores in-frame clones only, minus some. The table lists under 95,000 clones, roughly four fifths of them singletons. This sequence was found in a woman older than 75 with acute or convalescent COVID-19. This chain connects TRBV2 to TRBJ1-1; 9 bases line up with TRBD1. Sequencing used peripheral blood. The CDR3 DNA is TGTGCCAGCCCTCGGGACAGGGAAGGTAGGACTGAAGCTTTCTTT. Amino acids: CASPRDREGRTEAFF.